This T cell receptor (beta chain) was recovered during a study of blood T cell repertoires in COVID-19. About the research overall: The United States, Italy and Spain provided the acute and convalescent COVID-19 samples.

Germline CDR1 SNHLY, CDR2 FYNNEI. The ends were cut back, 5 bases at V and 3 bases at J, with 8 bases in the middle. This CDR3 is 12 amino acids long. The table came from immunoSEQ multiplex PCR; TCRdb's copy has only in-frame clones and leaves some out. The sample lists 25,000 to 30,000 clones; approximately 88% were seen once. This rearrangement joins TRBV2 to TRBJ2-7; the D is unclear. Sequencing was done on a sample of peripheral blood. The TCR comes from a man older than 75 with active COVID-19. The CDR3 here is CASSSSGYEQYF. CDR3 DNA: TGTGCCAGCAGTTCCTCGGGCTACGAGCAGTACTTC.